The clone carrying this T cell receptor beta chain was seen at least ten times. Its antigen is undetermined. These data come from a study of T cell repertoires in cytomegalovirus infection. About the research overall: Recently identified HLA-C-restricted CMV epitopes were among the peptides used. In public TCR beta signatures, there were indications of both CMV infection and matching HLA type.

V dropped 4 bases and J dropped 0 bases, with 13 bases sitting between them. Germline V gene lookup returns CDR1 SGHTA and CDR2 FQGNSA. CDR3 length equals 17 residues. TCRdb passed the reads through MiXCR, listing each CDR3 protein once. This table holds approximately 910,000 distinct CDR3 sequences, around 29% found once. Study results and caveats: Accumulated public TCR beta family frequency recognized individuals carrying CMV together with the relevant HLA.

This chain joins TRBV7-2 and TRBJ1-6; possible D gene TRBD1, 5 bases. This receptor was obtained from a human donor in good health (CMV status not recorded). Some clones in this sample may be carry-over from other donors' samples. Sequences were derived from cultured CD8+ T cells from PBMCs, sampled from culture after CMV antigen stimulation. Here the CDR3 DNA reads TGTGCCAGCAGCTCGGACACTCTGAGCTCCTATAATTCACCCCTCCACTTT. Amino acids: CASSSDTLSSYNSPLHF.